The 32 T cell receptor beta chains in this list originate from one sample, sequenced in a study of blood T cell repertoires in COVID-19. This table comes from immunoSEQ multiplex PCR, and its TCRdb copy is limited to in-frame clones, with some not included. Altogether 350,000 to 450,000 clones are present, approximately 86% being singletons, with the ten largest covering about 7.1%. Sequencing input: peripheral blood. The origin of the receptors is a woman aged 60-70 years with COVID-19, enrolled during active disease.

CDR3 nucleotide sequence: TGTGCCATCAGTCCTCGGTTAGGGGTACAAGAGACCCAGTACTTC. Its protein is CAISPRLGVQETQYF. V gene TRBV10-3 combines with J gene TRBJ2-5, with D perhaps TRBD1 (5 bases). The CDR3 length is 15 residues. Per germline, CDR1 ENHRY and CDR2 SYGVKD. Trimming took off 5 bases at V and 2 bases at J, with 15 bases between the two ends.

This clone was observed a single time. The rearrangement uses TRBV7-9 and TRBJ2-2; 11 bases line up with TRBD1. The CDR3 runs to 18 residues. Looked up from germline, CDR1 is SEHNR and CDR2 is FQNEAQ (reference sequence). Unmatched junction bases numbered 13, after V lost 4 bases and J lost 6 bases. The CDR3 bases are TGTGCCAGCAGCTCGATAGCAGGTGGACAGGGGGCCTCCGGGGAGCTGTTTTTT. It specifies CASSSIAGGQGASGELFF. The whole variable domain, remainder taken from reference TRBV7-9 and TRBJ2-2, is DTGVSQNPRHKITKRGQNVTFRCDPISEHNRLYWYRQTLGQGPEFLTYFQNEAQLEKSRLLSDRFSAERPKGSFSTLEIQRTEQGDSAMYLCASSSIAGGQGASGELFFGEGSRLTVL.

J is TRBJ1-2 and V is TRBV21-1; the listed D gene, TRBD1, was not tested against the DNA. TRBV21-1 is termed a pseudogene. This CDR3 region has 13 residues. The CDR3 nucleotides are TGTGCCAGCAGTCAAAGGACAAAGTATGGCTACACCTTC. It translates to CASSQRTKYGYTF.

The CDR3 bases are TGTGCCAGCAGCACCTCTAGTGGAGATACGCAGTATTTT. It is translated as CASSTSSGDTQYF. The chain is built from TRBV11-2 and TRBJ2-3; D gene uncertain. Germline V CDR1 and CDR2: SGHAT, FQNNGV. The CDR3 is 13 amino acids. Trimming removed 5 bases at V and 5 bases at J, with 11 bases between.

The chain joins TRBV7-2 to TRBJ2-5; 7 bases map to TRBD2. The ends lost 5 bases at V and 8 bases at J; junction bases unmatched: 11. The CDR3 is 14 amino acids. CDR1 is SGHTA and CDR2 is FQGNSA in the germline V gene. CDR3: CASSVTSDHRTQYF. DNA for the CDR3: TGTGCCAGCAGCGTTACTAGCGACCATCGAACCCAGTACTTC.

The gene calls are TRBV24-1 and TRBJ1-2, with 10 bases lining up with TRBD1. This CDR3 comprises 13 residues. Germline V gene sequence: CDR1 KGHDR, CDR2 SFDVKD. V shed 4 bases, J shed 8 bases, and the junction held 3 bases outside the gene matches. CDR3 residues: CATSDGTGAGYTF. The CDR3, as DNA: TGTGCCACCAGTGACGGGACAGGGGCCGGCTACACCTTC.

This clone was seen more than once but under ten times. The genes are TRBV18 and TRBJ1-2, with D maybe TRBD1 (6 bases). Trimming pared 1 base from V and 8 bases from J, leaving 23 bases between. Germline V gene sequence: CDR1 KGHSH, CDR2 LQKENI. This CDR3 region has 17 residues. The CDR3 nucleotides read TGTGCCAGCTCACCACTCGTCGCTGTGGGGGCTTCTGGAGGCTACACCTTC. Amino acids: CASSPLVAVGASGGYTF.

The gene calls are TRBV6-5 and TRBJ1-5; possibly TRBD1 for D (5 bases). Trimming removed 7 bases from V and 0 bases from J, with 13 bases in between. The CDR3 is 15 residues long. The V gene's germline CDR1 is MNHEY and CDR2 SVGAGI. The CDR3 protein is CASTLGHFSNQPQHF. DNA of the CDR3: TGTGCCAGCACCCTAGGACACTTTAGCAATCAGCCCCAGCATTTT.

The chain links TRBV7-9 to TRBJ1-2, with D possibly matching TRBD1 (6 bases). V lost 5 bases and J 8 bases, leaving 21 bases between the germline ends. The CDR3 runs to 15 residues. The germline CDR1 and CDR2 sequences are SEHNR and FQNEAQ (reference sequence). The CDR3 bases are TGTGCCAGCAGCCCCCTAAACAGGGCGGATCCGGGCTACACCTTC. Protein product: CASSPLNRADPGYTF.

The rearrangement joins TRBV7-6 to TRBJ1-2, with 8 bases aligning to TRBD1. The CDR3 totals 19 residues. J was trimmed by 5 bases and V by 4 bases; bases with no gene match: 21. Germline V CDR1 and CDR2: SGHVS, FNYEAQ. CDR3 in amino acids: CASSSPNRQGPSRLYGYTF. In DNA form, the CDR3 reads TGTGCCAGCAGCTCCCCAAATCGACAGGGGCCCTCGAGATTATATGGCTACACCTTC.

The J gene is TRBJ1-1, the V gene TRBV7-2; no reliable D call. The V end was cut by 5 bases, the J end by 1 base, with 17 bases between. CDR1 is SGHTA, CDR2 FQGNSA, per germline. This CDR3 is 16 amino acids long. The DNA for the CDR3 is TGTGCCAGCAGCCTACTTACGGGGAGGAGGAACACTGAAGCTTTCTTT. It codes for CASSLLTGRRNTEAFF.

CDR3 amino acids: CASGSPGQGNYGYTF. CDR3 DNA sequence: TGTGCCAGCGGGTCACCGGGACAGGGGAACTATGGCTACACCTTC. The genes are TRBV28 and TRBJ1-2; 10 positions agree with TRBD1. From germline, CDR1 is MDHEN and CDR2 SYDVKM. With 8 bases clipped from V and 2 bases from J, the junction kept 8 bases outside the gene matches. The CDR3 is 15 residues long.

The rearrangement uses TRBV18 and TRBJ2-7; 8 positions match TRBD1. The CDR3 length is 13 residues. CDR1 is KGHSH, CDR2 LQKENI, per germline. V gave up 6 bases and J gave up 6 bases; unmatched junction bases: 7. CDR3 region: CASSGTGSREQYF. DNA of the CDR3: TGTGCCAGCTCGGGGACAGGCTCGCGCGAGCAGTACTTC.

This clone came up a few times. This chain connects TRBV6-4 to TRBJ1-3; no clear D gene. V was shortened by 5 bases and J by 0 bases, with 14 bases between the two germline ends. The CDR3 is 16 amino acids. Germline loops: CDR1 MRHNA, CDR2 SNTAGT. CDR3 sequence (DNA): TGTGCCAGCAGTTTCCCCCCCGGGAGCTCTGGAAACACCATATATTTT. Protein: CASSFPPGSSGNTIYF.

The chain recombines TRBV7-7 with TRBJ2-5, with 10 bases fitting TRBD2. The CDR3 contains 16 residues. Germline V CDR1 and CDR2: SSHAT, FNYEAQ (reference sequence). The trim removed 4 bases at V and 7 bases at J, leaving 12 bases unmatched. The CDR3 here is CASSSHSGGPQGTQYF. CDR3 bases: TGTGCCAGCAGCTCACATAGCGGGGGGCCCCAGGGGACCCAGTACTTC.

This chain links TRBV10-3 with TRBJ2-3; 11 bases map to TRBD2. V lost 3 bases, J lost 7 bases, and 3 bases stayed unmatched. Germline V lookup: CDR1 ENHRY, CDR2 SYGVKD. The CDR3 is made up of 14 amino acids. The CDR3: CAISDASGGYTQYF. The CDR3 DNA reads as TGTGCCATCAGTGACGCTAGCGGGGGGTATACGCAGTATTTT.

This clone was seen only a few times. The chain employs TRBV15 and TRBJ1-5; D is undetermined. V was clipped by 3 bases and J by 1 base, with 13 bases between them. Germline CDR1 reads LNHNV; CDR2 reads YYDKDF (reference sequence). The CDR3 has 16 residues. The CDR3 nucleotides read TGTGCCACCAGCAGGGAGTCCCCTGGGAGCAATCAGCCCCAGCATTTT. Its translation is CATSRESPGSNQPQHF.

The chain employs TRBV6-5 and TRBJ1-5; a weak D match, TRBD1 (6 bases). Germline CDR1 is MNHEY and CDR2 is SVGAGI. This CDR3 region has 14 residues. V shed 7 bases and J shed 9 bases, with 19 bases lying between them. CDR3 region: CASKGGAAVRPQHF. CDR3 nucleotides: TGTGCCAGCAAGGGGGGGGCAGCGGTCCGGCCCCAGCATTTT.

The rearrangement joins TRBV27 to TRBJ2-7; 9 positions agree with TRBD1. This CDR3 has 15 amino acids. The trim removed 6 bases at V and 2 bases at J, leaving 8 bases unmatched. Germline-derived CDR1 and CDR2 are MNHEY and SMNVEV (reference sequence). The CDR3 region has the DNA TGTGCCAGCAGGACCGGGACAGGGATCACCTACGAGCAGTACTTC. Translated: CASRTGTGITYEQYF.

This sequence joins TRBV2 and TRBJ1-2; possible D gene TRBD1, 6 bases. This CDR3 has 18 amino acids. CDR1 and CDR2 from the germline V gene are SNHLY and FYNNEI. Trimming took off 7 bases at V and 1 base at J, with 25 bases between the two ends. The DNA for the CDR3 is TGTGCCAGCACCCCTCCGGCGGGGGCTCGGAGAAATAACTATGGCTACACCTTC. Amino acid sequence: CASTPPAGARRNNYGYTF.

This clone appeared a single time. The chain uses TRBV10-3 and TRBJ1-5; TRBD1 might be the D (5 bases). Germline values: CDR1 ENHRY, CDR2 SYGVKD. The ends were cut back, 2 bases at V and 4 bases at J, with 6 bases in the middle. The CDR3 runs 13 residues. The CDR3 sequence is CAISERGNQPQHF. The CDR3 DNA reads TGTGCCATCAGTGAGCGGGGGAATCAGCCCCAGCATTTT.

The genes are TRBV6-6 and TRBJ2-1, with TRBD1 matching 10 bases. Unmatched junction bases numbered 2, after V lost 0 bases and J lost 3 bases. CDR1 MNHNY and CDR2 SVGAGI come from the germline V gene (reference sequence). CDR3 length: 16 amino acids. The CDR3 region is CASSYSRTGGYNEQFF. CDR3 sequence (DNA): TGTGCCAGCAGTTACTCTAGGACAGGGGGCTACAATGAGCAGTTCTTC.

The chain couples TRBV3-1 (or the pseudogene TRBV3-2) to TRBJ1-1, with a possible D match to TRBD1 (5 bases). V lost 3 bases to trimming and J lost 4 bases, with 6 bases between them. The germline gives CDR1 LGHDT, CDR2 YNNKEL (reference sequence). This CDR3 spans 12 amino acids. The CDR3 DNA reads TGTGCCAGCAGCCATGACAGCACTGAAGCTTTCTTT. This translates into CASSHDSTEAFF.

The chain employs TRBV11-2 and TRBJ2-2; weak D call: TRBD1 (6 bases). The ends were cut back, 7 bases at V and 3 bases at J, with 15 bases in the middle. Germline lookup yields CDR1 SGHAT and CDR2 FQNNGV. The CDR3 runs to 15 residues. DNA for the CDR3: TGTGCCAGCAAAAAAGCACAGGGCGACACCGGGGAGCTGTTTTTT. Residues: CASKKAQGDTGELFF.

This clone was seen at least ten times. The chain carries TRBV4-1 and TRBJ1-1, with TRBD1 matching 9 bases. Germline trimming cut 4 bases from V and 4 bases from J; bases unmatched to any gene: 13. Germline V gene sequence: CDR1 MGHRA, CDR2 YSYEKL. The CDR3 length is 17 residues. CDR3 DNA: TGCGCCAGCAGCCGGCTCGGGATCACAGGGGGCGGCACTGAAGCTTTCTTT. It encodes CASSRLGITGGGTEAFF.

The chain uses TRBV5-1 and TRBJ2-3; weak D call: TRBD1 (5 bases). V was shortened by 1 base and J by 3 bases, with 12 bases between the two germline ends. CDR1 SGHRS and CDR2 YFSETQ come from the germline V gene. The CDR3 runs 15 residues. CDR3 residues: CASSLTGVRTDTQYF. In DNA form, the CDR3 reads TGCGCCAGCAGCTTGACAGGAGTTAGAACAGATACGCAGTATTTT.

V usage is TRBV7-6 and J usage is TRBJ1-2; no firm D call. Looked up from germline, CDR1 is SGHVS and CDR2 is FNYEAQ. The CDR3 runs to 13 residues. Trimming left V 5 bases short and J 7 bases short, with 14 bases between. The CDR3 spells CASSPDFPGGYTF. CDR3 nucleotides: TGTGCCAGCAGCCCTGACTTCCCGGGTGGCTACACCTTC.

The rearrangement uses TRBV7-3 and TRBJ2-1; 7 bases align to TRBD2. The CDR3 has 15 amino acids. CDR1 and CDR2 (germline): SGHTA, FQGTGA. With 2 bases clipped from V and 4 bases from J, the junction kept 5 bases outside the gene matches. In nucleotides, the CDR3 is TGTGCCAGCAGCTTAGGGCTAGCGGAATACAATGAGCAGTTCTTC. This translates into CASSLGLAEYNEQFF.

V gene TRBV5-8 combines with J gene TRBJ2-1; D is perhaps TRBD1 (6 bases). V lost 4 bases to trimming and J lost 3 bases, with 23 bases between them. Germline V gene sequence: CDR1 SGHTS, CDR2 YDEGEE. This CDR3 has 18 residues. CDR3 DNA: TGTGCCAGCAGCCCGGAGATAAGTTCCAGGGGTTACTACAATGAGCAGTTCTTC. It encodes CASSPEISSRGYYNEQFF.

This clone came up once. This chain connects TRBV4-2 to TRBJ2-3; TRBD2 agrees at 8 bases. The length of the CDR3 is 18 residues. Trimming took 0 bases from V and 7 from J; bases not matched to a gene: 15. CDR1 and CDR2 (germline): LGHNA, YNFKEQ. CDR3 sequence: CASSQERAGALVRHTQYF. The DNA for the CDR3 is TGTGCCAGCAGCCAAGAAAGAGCGGGGGCCCTTGTGAGGCATACGCAGTATTTT.

This clone appeared a few times. The chain has TRBV10-3 and TRBJ1-5, with TRBD1 identical over 7 bases. In germline, CDR1 is ENHRY, CDR2 SYGVKD. CDR3 length: 15 residues. V shed 3 bases and J 5 bases; nucleotides not matched to a gene: 7. The CDR3 reads CAISESGDSYQPQHF. The CDR3 bases are TGTGCCATCAGTGAAAGTGGGGACAGTTATCAGCCCCAGCATTTT.

The J gene is TRBJ1-2, the V gene TRBV27; a possible D gene is TRBD1 (6 bases). The CDR3 is made up of 15 amino acids. CDR1 and CDR2 (germline): MNHEY, SMNVEV (reference sequence). The V end was cut by 6 bases, the J end by 4 bases, with 18 bases between. The CDR3 nucleotides read TGTGCCAGCAGAAGGTACCCGCAGGGGCTCTATGGCTACACCTTC. This codes for CASRRYPQGLYGYTF.